The clone carrying this T cell receptor beta chain was detected a few times. Its antigen remains unidentified. A second PCR of about 6 to 12 cycles used a sample-barcoded 5' primer and a J-beta primer mix. Every individual sample yielded 2.5 million or more paired-end reads (each containing CDR3). Each CDR3 protein gets one entry after TCRdb re-called the 5' RACE reads with MiXCR. Seen here are about 1.4 million distinct CDR3 sequences, around 59% observed once, and the top ten hold under 8.5%. The data stem from a study of blood T cells in healthy people across ages. Study results and caveats: A conclusive naive versus antigen-experienced comparison was prevented by the unsorted PBMCs.

The length of the CDR3 is 15 residues. Deletions cut 6 bases from V and 0 bases from J, with 9 bases between. CDR1 MNHEY and CDR2 SVGEGT come from the germline V gene. Samples each had at least 5.5 micrograms of total RNA extracted. The rearrangement joins TRBV6-2 or TRBV6-3 to TRBJ2-6; the D is unclear. Sequenced sample: blood. The TCR originated in a man aged 18-30 years in good health. CDR3 DNA: TGTGCCAGCAGCCCCCGAACCTCTGGGGCCAACGTCCTGACTTTC. Translated: CASSPRTSGANVLTF.